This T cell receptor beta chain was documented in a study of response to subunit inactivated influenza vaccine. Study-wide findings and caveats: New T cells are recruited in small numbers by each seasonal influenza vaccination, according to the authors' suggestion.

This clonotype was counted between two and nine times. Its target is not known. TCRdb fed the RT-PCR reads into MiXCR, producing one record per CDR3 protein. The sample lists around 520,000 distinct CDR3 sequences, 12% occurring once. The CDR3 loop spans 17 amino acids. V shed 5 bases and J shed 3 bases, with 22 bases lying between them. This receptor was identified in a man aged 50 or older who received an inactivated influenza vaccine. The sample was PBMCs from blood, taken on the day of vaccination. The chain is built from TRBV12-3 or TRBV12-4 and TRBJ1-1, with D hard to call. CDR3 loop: CASSQARGWRLDTEAFF. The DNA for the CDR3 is TGTGCCAGCAGTCAAGCGCGGGGTTGGCGGCTGGACACTGAAGCTTTCTTT.